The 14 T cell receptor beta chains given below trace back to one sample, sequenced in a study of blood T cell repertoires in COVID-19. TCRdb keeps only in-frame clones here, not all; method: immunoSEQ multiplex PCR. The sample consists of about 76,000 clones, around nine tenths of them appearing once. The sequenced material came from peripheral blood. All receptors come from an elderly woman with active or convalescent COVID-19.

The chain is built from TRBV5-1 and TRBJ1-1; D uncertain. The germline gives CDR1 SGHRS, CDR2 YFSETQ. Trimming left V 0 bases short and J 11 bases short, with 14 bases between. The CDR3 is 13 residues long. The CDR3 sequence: CASSLDARGVAFF. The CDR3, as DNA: TGCGCCAGCAGCTTGGACGCCCGCGGCGTGGCTTTCTTT.

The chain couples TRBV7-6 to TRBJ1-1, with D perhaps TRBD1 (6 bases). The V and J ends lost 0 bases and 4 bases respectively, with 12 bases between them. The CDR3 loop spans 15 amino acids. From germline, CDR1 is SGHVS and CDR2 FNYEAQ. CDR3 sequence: CASSLAEGEGTEAFF. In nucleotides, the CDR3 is TGTGCCAGCAGCTTAGCGGAGGGGGAGGGCACTGAAGCTTTCTTT.

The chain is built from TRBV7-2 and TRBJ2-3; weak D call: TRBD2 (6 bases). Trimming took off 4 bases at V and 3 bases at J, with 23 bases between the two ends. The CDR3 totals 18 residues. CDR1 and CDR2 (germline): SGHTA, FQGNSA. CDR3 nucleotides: TGTGCCAGCAGCTCGCCGCTACTAAGACTAGGCCAGACAGATACGCAGTATTTT. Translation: CASSSPLLRLGQTDTQYF.

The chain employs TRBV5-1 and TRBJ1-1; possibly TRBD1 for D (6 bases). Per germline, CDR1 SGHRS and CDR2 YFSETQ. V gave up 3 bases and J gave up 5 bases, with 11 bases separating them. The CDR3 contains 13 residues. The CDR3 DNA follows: TGCGCCAGCAGCTCAGGACAGACTACTGAAGCTTTCTTT. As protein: CASSSGQTTEAFF.

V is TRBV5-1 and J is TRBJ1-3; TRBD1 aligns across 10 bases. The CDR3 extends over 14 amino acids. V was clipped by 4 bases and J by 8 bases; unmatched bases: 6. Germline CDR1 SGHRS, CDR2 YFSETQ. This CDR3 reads CASSGGTGEYTIYF. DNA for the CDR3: TGCGCCAGCAGCGGCGGGACAGGGGAATACACCATATATTTT.

The DNA for the CDR3 is TGCGCCAGCAGTGAACAGAGCCTCACTGAAGCTTTCTTT. As protein: CASSEQSLTEAFF. The chain uses TRBV10-2 and TRBJ1-1; D is uncertain. V was shortened by 3 bases and J by 4 bases, with 9 bases between the two germline ends. This CDR3 has 13 residues. Looked up from germline, CDR1 is WSHSY and CDR2 is SAAADI.

The CDR3: CASSSYSGGPYNEQFF. The DNA of the CDR3 is TGTGCCAGCAGTTCCTATAGCGGGGGGCCCTACAATGAGCAGTTCTTC. V is TRBV28 and J is TRBJ2-1; TRBD2 agrees at 10 bases. V was clipped by 4 bases and J by 2 bases; unmatched bases: 5. The germline CDR1 and CDR2 sequences are MDHEN and SYDVKM. The CDR3 runs 16 residues.

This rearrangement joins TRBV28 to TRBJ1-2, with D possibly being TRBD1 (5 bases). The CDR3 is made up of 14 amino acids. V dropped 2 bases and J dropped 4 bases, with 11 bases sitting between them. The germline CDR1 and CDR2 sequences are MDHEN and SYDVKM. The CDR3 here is CASSLIAGSYGYTF. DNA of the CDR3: TGTGCCAGCAGTTTAATTGCAGGGTCCTATGGCTACACCTTC.

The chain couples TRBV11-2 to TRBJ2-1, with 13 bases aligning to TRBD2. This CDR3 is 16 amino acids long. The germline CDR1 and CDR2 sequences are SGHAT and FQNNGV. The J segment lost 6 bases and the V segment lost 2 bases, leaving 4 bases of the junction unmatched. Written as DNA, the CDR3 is TGTGCCAGCAGCTTAACTAGCGGGGGGGTTCTCAATGAGCAGTTCTTC. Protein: CASSLTSGGVLNEQFF.

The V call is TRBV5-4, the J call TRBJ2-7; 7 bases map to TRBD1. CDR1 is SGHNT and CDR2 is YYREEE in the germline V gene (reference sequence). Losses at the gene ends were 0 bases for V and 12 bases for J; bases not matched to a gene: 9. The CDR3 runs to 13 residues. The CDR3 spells CASSLVGTEQPYF. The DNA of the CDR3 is TGTGCCAGCAGCTTGGTTGGGACAGAGCAACCGTACTTC. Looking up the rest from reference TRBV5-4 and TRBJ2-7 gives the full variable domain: ETGVTQSPTHLIKTRGQQVTLRCSSQSGHNTVSWYQQALGQGPQFIFQYYREEENGRGNFPPRFSGLQFPNYSSELNVNALELDDSALYLCASSLVGTEQPYFGPGTRLTVT.

The CDR3 DNA is TGTGCCAGCAGTTACCTGGCGCGGTTGACAGGGGACTCTTTCTTT. Its translation is CASSYLARLTGDSFF. The J gene is TRBJ1-1, the V gene TRBV6-2 or TRBV6-3, with 8 bases identical to TRBD1. The CDR3 covers 15 residues. The V and J ends lost 2 bases and 12 bases, in that order; junction bases with no gene match: 14. Germline V gene data show CDR1 as MNHEY and CDR2 as SVGEGT.

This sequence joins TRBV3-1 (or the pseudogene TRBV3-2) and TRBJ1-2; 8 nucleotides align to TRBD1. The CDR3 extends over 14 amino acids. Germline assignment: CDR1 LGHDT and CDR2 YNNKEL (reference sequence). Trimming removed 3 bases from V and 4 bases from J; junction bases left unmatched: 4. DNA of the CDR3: TGTGCCAGCAGCCAGGGACAGGCCTTCTATGGCTACACCTTC. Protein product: CASSQGQAFYGYTF.

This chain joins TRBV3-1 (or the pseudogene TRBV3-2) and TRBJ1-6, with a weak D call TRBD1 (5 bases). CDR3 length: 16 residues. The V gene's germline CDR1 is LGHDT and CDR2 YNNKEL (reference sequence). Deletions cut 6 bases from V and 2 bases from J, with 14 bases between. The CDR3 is CASSFTQGTYNSPLHF. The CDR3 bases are TGTGCCAGCAGTTTTACTCAGGGCACCTATAATTCACCCCTCCACTTT.

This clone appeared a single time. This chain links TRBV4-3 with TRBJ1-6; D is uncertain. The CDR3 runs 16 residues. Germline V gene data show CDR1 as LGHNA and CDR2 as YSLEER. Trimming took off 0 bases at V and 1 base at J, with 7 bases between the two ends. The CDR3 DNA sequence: TGCGCCAGCAGCCAAGATCGGGTTTCCTATAATTCACCCCTCCACTTT. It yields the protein CASSQDRVSYNSPLHF.